The source of this T cell receptor (beta chain) is a study of blood T cell repertoires in COVID-19. The repertoire was sequenced with immunoSEQ multiplex PCR; TCRdb's copy has only in-frame clones and lacks some. Here the sample spans roughly 200,000 clones, approximately 86% being singletons. Germline CDR1 reads WSHSY; CDR2 reads SAAADI. Trimming cost V 2 bases and J 3 bases, with 11 bases left between them. The length of the CDR3 is 15 residues. The sample was PBMCs or T cells enriched from blood (not recorded which). The receptor's source is a woman between 40 and 50 years old in a cohort exposed to, infected with or recovered from COVID-19 (not recorded which). The chain couples TRBV10-2 to TRBJ2-1, with D possibly TRBD1 on 6 matching bases. The CDR3 loop is CASSEDRSVYNEQFF. CDR3 bases: TGCGCCAGCAGTGAGGACAGGTCTGTCTACAATGAGCAGTTCTTC.